This T cell receptor (beta chain) was recorded in a study of cytomegalovirus exposure and HLA in healthy donors. V lost 1 base, J lost 3 bases, and 12 bases lay in between. From germline, CDR1 is MGHRA and CDR2 YSYEKL. The CDR3 sequence is 16 residues long. It was with 60 Vbeta and 13 Jbeta primers that the PCR ran. Clones were read by immunoSEQ multiplex PCR, and TCRdb kept only the in-frame ones, dropping some. This table holds under 200,000 clones, around 80% found once. Sequenced: PBMCs. This TCR derives from a human donor in good health. This chain links TRBV4-1 with TRBJ2-2; no definite D call. The CDR3 DNA follows: TGCGCCAGCAGCCAAGGGCCCGTGAGGCACACCGGGGAGCTGTTTTTT. This codes for CASSQGPVRHTGELFF.